The clone carrying this T cell receptor (beta chain) was counted once. The data are from a study of blood T cell repertoires in COVID-19. Produced via immunoSEQ multiplex PCR; TCRdb's table is partial and in-frame only. The profile covers 140,000 to 150,000 clones, with more than 75% appearing a single time and 1.2% taken by the ten largest. This TCR was sampled from a woman aged 25 to 39 with acute COVID-19. Sequenced: PBMCs or T cells enriched from blood (not recorded which).

CDR3 nucleotides: TGTGCCAGCAGCCCAGGCGCAGGCGAGAACTCCTACGAGCAGTACTTC. Protein sequence: CASSPGAGENSYEQYF. V and J are TRBV9 and TRBJ2-7; no clear D. V gave up 4 bases and J gave up 0 bases, with 17 bases separating them. The CDR3 is 16 amino acids. Germline CDR1 is SGDLS and CDR2 is YYNGEE.